This record covers a single TCR beta chain. Its cognate antigen is unknown. The CDR3 length is 13 residues. Per germline, CDR1 SGHRS and CDR2 YFSETQ. The trim removed 4 bases at V and 7 bases at J, leaving 7 bases unmatched. The sample belongs to a study of human versus mouse CDR3 diversity and MHC coevolution. The assay was immunoSEQ multiplex PCR, and TCRdb's table has in-frame clones only and misses some. Here the sample spans roughly 86,000 clones, around 93% being singletons. Whole-study findings and limits: About 6 MHC II alleles selected the human T cells.

Material: naive CD4+ T cells from blood. Documented subset: CD45RO-negative CD62L-positive naive CD4 T cells. The clonotype comes from a person between 25 and 70 years old in good health. The chain employs TRBV5-1 and TRBJ1-2; TRBD1 matches at 7 bases. Here the CDR3 reads CASSAPTGLGYTF. CDR3 nucleotide sequence: TGCGCCAGCAGCGCCCCGACAGGGCTTGGCTACACCTTC.